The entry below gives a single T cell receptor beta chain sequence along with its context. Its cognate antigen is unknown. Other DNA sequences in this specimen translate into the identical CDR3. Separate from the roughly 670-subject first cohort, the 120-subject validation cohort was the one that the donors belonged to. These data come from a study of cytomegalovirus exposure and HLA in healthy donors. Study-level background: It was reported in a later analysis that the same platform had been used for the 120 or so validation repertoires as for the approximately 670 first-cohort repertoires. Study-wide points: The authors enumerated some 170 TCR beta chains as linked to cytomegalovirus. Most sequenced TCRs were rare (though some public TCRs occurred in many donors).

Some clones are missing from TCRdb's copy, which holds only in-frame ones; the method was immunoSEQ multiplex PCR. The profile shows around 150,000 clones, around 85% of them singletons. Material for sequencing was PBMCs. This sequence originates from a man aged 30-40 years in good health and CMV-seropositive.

In DNA, the CDR3 is TGTGCCAGCAGCCCCGGGACAGGTTATGGCTACACCTTC. Protein sequence: CASSPGTGYGYTF. The rearrangement links TRBV5-4 to TRBJ1-2, with 8 bases identical to TRBD1. The length of the CDR3 is 13 residues. The V segment lost 4 bases and the J segment 5 bases; nucleotides outside the gene matches: 4. Germline CDR1 is SGHNT and CDR2 is YYREEE (reference sequence).